The 3 T cell receptor beta chains below come from one sample, sequenced in a study of T-cell reconstitution after alpha-beta-depleted transplantation in children (dated by TCRdb to the mid-2010s). The library was produced with PCR. Reads for this sample came from an Illumina HiSeq 2500. TCR library preparation used molecular barcoding, with unique molecular identifiers applied to normalize quantification of the TCRbeta repertoire. TCRdb reworked the public reads: Q25 trimming with fastp, MiXCR clone assembly, productive beta chains retained. Every distinct CDR3 protein forms one entry, paired with its most common genes and DNA. The sample table holds approximately 490,000 distinct CDR3 sequences, of which roughly an eighth were seen once. Together, the top ten hold 4.5% to 6% of the sample. Source: PBMCs from the stem cell graft donor, taken from the stem cell graft. Receptors originate from a human donor who donated a stem cell graft to a child with combined immunodeficiency.

This clonotype has at least ten counts. In nucleotides, the CDR3 is TGTGCCAGCAGCGTAGGAGGGGAGCAGTTCTTC. Its translation: CASSVGGEQFF. The rearrangement links TRBV9 to TRBJ2-1; tentative D call: TRBD2 (5 bases). This CDR3 has 11 residues. Germline V CDR1 and CDR2: SGDLS, YYNGEE. V dropped 0 bases and J dropped 10 bases, with 5 bases sitting between them.

At least ten counts were recorded for this clonotype. The rearrangement joins TRBV6-1 to TRBJ2-3; D may be TRBD1 (6 bases). With 5 bases removed from V and 0 bases from J, the gap between germline ends came to 18 bases. The CDR3 consists of 17 residues. Germline CDR1 and CDR2: MNHNS and SASEGT. CDR3 sequence (DNA): TGTGCCAGCAGTCTCTTCGGTGTGGGGGCCAGCACAGATACGCAGTATTTT. This gives the protein CASSLFGVGASTDTQYF.

The V call is TRBV12-3 or TRBV12-4, the J call TRBJ1-3; D remains ambiguous. V lost 3 bases to trimming and J lost 8 bases, with 17 bases between them. CDR3 length: 15 amino acids. The CDR3 region has the DNA TGTGCCAGCAGTTTCCAGGCGGAAATCAGCCACACCATATATTTT. Encoded protein: CASSFQAEISHTIYF.